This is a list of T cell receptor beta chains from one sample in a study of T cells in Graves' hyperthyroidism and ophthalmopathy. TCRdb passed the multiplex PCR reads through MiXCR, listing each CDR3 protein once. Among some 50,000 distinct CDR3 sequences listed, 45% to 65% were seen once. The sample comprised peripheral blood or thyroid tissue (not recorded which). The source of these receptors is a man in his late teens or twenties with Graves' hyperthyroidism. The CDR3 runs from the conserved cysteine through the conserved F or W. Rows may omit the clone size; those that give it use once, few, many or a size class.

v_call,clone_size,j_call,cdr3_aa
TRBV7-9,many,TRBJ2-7,CASSLKLAGALYEQYF
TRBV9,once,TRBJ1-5,CASSVGQSNQPQHF
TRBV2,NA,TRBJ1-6,CASSESFTGFSPLHF
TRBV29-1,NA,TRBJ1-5,CSVRQGGNQPQHF
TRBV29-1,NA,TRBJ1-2,CSVGQDYTF
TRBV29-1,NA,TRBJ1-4,CSVGRAGGTNEKLFF
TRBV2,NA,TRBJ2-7,CASSYPGGLAGVYEQYF
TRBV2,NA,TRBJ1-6,CASNNWELNSPLHF
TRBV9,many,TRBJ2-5,CASSPQIAGVETQYF
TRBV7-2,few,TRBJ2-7,CASSMTSGHSYEQYF
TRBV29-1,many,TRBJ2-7,CSVRPGTSGGYYEQYF
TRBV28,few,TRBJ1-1,CASSLQMNTEAFF
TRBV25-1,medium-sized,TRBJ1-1,CASSEWGGALNTEAFF
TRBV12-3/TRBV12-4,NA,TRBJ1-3,CASSLVVGSGNTIYF
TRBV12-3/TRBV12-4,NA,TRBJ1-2,CASSLTGFSGYTF
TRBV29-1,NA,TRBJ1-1,CSVGFGNTEAFF
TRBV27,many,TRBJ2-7,CASSDPPYEQYF
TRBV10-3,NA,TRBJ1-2,CAIQGGSYGYTF
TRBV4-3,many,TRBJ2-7,CASSQGTGGRTYEQYF
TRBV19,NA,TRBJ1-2,CASTIGTGGYTF
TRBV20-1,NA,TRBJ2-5,CSARLAGVETQYF
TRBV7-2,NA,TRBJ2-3,CASRAGAGMADTQYF
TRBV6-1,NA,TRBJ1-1,CASKGQGARGTEAFF
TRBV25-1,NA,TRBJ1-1,CASSLSARMDTEAFF
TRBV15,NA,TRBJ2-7,CATSRVRRSGEQYF
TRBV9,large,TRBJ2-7,CASSPAPWYEQYF
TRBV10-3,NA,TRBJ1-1,CAVNSGGRHTEAFF
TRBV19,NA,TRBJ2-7,CASSDGRGRAYEQYF
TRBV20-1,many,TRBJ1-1,CSASIQVEAFF
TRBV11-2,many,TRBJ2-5,CASSLDLTGGETQYF
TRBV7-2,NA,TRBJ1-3,CASSFRDRWPGNTIYF
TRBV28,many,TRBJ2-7,CASNVVKTRSYEQYF
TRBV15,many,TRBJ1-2,CATSRDLAGAGYGYTF
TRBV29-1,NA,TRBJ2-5,CSVEGARAEETQYF
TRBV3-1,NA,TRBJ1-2,CASSQNRGFSPCGYTF
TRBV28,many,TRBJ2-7,CASSSQRVHPYEQYF
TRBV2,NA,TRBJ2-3,CASSVRGTGHFF
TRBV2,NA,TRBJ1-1,CASSLWGGGAGLMNTEAFF
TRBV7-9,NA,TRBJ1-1,CASRPTGANTEAFF
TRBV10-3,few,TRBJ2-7,CAISEPGLAGGPYEQYF
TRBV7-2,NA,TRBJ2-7,CASSLGLAGVSEQYF
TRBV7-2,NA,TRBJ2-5,CASSPEGVGDQETQYF
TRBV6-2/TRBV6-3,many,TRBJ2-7,CASSPVGTGWYEQYF
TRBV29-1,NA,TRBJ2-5,CSVVGGARKGETQYF
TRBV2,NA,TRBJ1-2,CASSDSVYGYTF
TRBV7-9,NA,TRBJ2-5,CASSPTLAETQYF
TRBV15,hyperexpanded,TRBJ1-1,CATSRAKSGTEAFF
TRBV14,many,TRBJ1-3,CASSRLAGAGNTIYF
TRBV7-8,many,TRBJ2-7,CASSQSGGIVTYEQYF
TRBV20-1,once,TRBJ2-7,CSAVAGAYEQYF
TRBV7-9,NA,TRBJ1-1,CASSPQVDTEAFF